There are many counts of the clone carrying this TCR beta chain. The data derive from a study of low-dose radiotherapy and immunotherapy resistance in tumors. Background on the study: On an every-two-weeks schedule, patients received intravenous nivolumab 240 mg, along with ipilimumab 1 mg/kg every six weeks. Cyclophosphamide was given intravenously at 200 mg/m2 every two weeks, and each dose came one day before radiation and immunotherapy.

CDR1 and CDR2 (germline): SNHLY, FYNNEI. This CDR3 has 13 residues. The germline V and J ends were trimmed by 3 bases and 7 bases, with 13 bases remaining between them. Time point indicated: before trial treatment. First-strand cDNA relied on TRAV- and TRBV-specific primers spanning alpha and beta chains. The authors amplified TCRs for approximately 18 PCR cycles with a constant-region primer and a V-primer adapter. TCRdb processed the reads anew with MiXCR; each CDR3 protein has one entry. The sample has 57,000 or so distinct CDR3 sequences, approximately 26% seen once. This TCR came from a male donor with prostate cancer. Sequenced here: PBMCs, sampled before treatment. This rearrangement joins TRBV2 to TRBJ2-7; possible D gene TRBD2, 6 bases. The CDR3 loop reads CASSEEGSGEQYF. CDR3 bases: TGTGCCAGCAGTGAGGAGGGCTCGGGGGAGCAGTACTTC.